This passage covers 32 T cell receptor beta chains from one sample sequenced in a study of blood T cell repertoires in COVID-19. Method: immunoSEQ multiplex PCR; TCRdb's copy keeps in-frame clones and lacks some. The sample includes some 83,000 clones, roughly 89% seen only once; the top ten take 2% to 3%. Sequenced input: peripheral blood. These receptors were obtained from a man aged 50 to 59 with acute or convalescent COVID-19.

This chain joins TRBV24-1 and TRBJ2-4; 7 positions match TRBD1. Germline V lookup: CDR1 KGHDR, CDR2 SFDVKD. This CDR3 has 12 amino acids. V shed 7 bases and J 9 bases; nucleotides not matched to a gene: 5. CDR3 loop: CATSVTGIIQYF. In DNA, the CDR3 is TGTGCCACCAGCGTGACAGGGATCATTCAGTACTTC.

The rearrangement joins TRBV28 to TRBJ2-1; 8 bases are shared with TRBD2. With V trimmed by 8 bases and J by 9 bases, 12 bases remained unmatched. The length of the CDR3 is 14 residues. The germline gives CDR1 MDHEN, CDR2 SYDVKM. Here the CDR3 DNA reads TGTGCCAGCCGGGGTAGAGCGGGGGCTTTTGAGCAGTTCTTC. Its translation is CASRGRAGAFEQFF.

The rearrangement joins TRBV5-1 to TRBJ2-3; D might be TRBD1 (6 bases). CDR3 length: 14 residues. The germline gives CDR1 SGHRS, CDR2 YFSETQ. Trimming left V 2 bases short and J 5 bases short, with 12 bases between. CDR3 bases: TGCGCCAGCAGCTTCCAGGGGCGAGGAGATACGCAGTATTTT. Its protein is CASSFQGRGDTQYF.

The chain has TRBV5-4 and TRBJ1-2, with 10 bases that match TRBD1. CDR3 length: 13 residues. Trimming took 4 bases from V and 7 from J; bases not matched to a gene: 4. The germline V gene has CDR1 SGHNT and CDR2 YYREEE (reference sequence). The CDR3 region is CASSQTGGAGYTF. In nucleotides, the CDR3 is TGTGCCAGCAGCCAGACAGGGGGCGCTGGCTACACCTTC.

V is TRBV9 and J is TRBJ2-3; no definite D call. Germline values: CDR1 SGDLS, CDR2 YYNGEE. Trimming took 4 bases from V and 0 from J, leaving 6 bases between them. The CDR3 totals 13 residues. The CDR3 reads CASSPPSTDTQYF. The CDR3 region has the DNA TGTGCCAGCAGCCCCCCTAGCACAGATACGCAGTATTTT.

This clone has a single count. V and J are TRBV5-1 and TRBJ2-7, with 7 bases that match TRBD1. J lost 3 bases, V lost 3 bases, and 3 bases had no gene match. CDR3 length: 13 amino acids. Per the germline V gene, CDR1 is SGHRS and CDR2 is YFSETQ. The CDR3 protein is CASSYGTDYEQYF. CDR3 nucleotide sequence: TGCGCCAGCAGCTACGGGACAGACTACGAGCAGTACTTC.

A single count supports this clone. In nucleotides, the CDR3 is TGTGCCAGCAGCCCCAGGGGATCGAACACCGGGGAGCTGTTTTTT. Translated: CASSPRGSNTGELFF. This chain uses TRBV7-9 with TRBJ2-2, with D possibly being TRBD1 (6 bases). V lost 5 bases to trimming and J lost 0 bases, with 10 bases between them. In germline, CDR1 is SEHNR, CDR2 FQNEAQ (reference sequence). The CDR3 is made up of 15 amino acids.

The genes are TRBV25-1 and TRBJ1-1; no clear D. This CDR3 contains 14 residues. Trimming cost V 1 base and J 1 base, with 7 bases left between them. CDR1 is MGHDK, CDR2 SYGVNS, per germline. In DNA, the CDR3 is TGTGCCAGCAGTGAATGGGCCTCGAACACTGAAGCTTTCTTT. Translated: CASSEWASNTEAFF.

This clone occurred once. This chain connects TRBV4-2 to TRBJ2-1, with TRBD2 matching over 12 bases. Germline values: CDR1 LGHNA, CDR2 YNFKEQ. CDR3 length: 16 amino acids. The V and J ends lost 8 bases and 4 bases, in that order; junction bases with no gene match: 9. The CDR3 sequence: CASSRLAGDAYNEQFF. The CDR3, as DNA: TGTGCCAGCTCCAGACTAGCGGGAGATGCTTACAATGAGCAGTTCTTC.

The chain carries TRBV7-6 and TRBJ2-2; 7 bases are shared with TRBD1. Germline lookup yields CDR1 SGHVS and CDR2 FNYEAQ. V lost 5 bases to trimming and J lost 2 bases; unmatched junction nucleotides: 8. The CDR3 runs 16 residues. CDR3 loop: CASSSRDSFNTGELFF. The CDR3 DNA follows: TGTGCCAGCAGCAGCCGGGACAGCTTTAACACCGGGGAGCTGTTTTTT.

The chain links TRBV25-1 to TRBJ1-1, with D maybe TRBD1 (5 bases). Germline lookup yields CDR1 MGHDK and CDR2 SYGVNS. The CDR3 is 16 residues long. V shed 5 bases and J shed 0 bases, with 16 bases lying between them. CDR3 sequence reads: CASSPGLGVMNTEAFF. The DNA of the CDR3 is TGTGCCAGCAGTCCAGGTTTAGGGGTGATGAACACTGAAGCTTTCTTT.

This clone was seen more than once but under ten times. J is TRBJ1-5 and V is TRBV6-5, with 8 bases that match TRBD1. The CDR3 runs to 15 residues. Per germline, CDR1 MNHEY and CDR2 SVGAGI. The V segment lost 2 bases and the J segment 5 bases; nucleotides outside the gene matches: 5. The CDR3 region is CASSYTTGGDQPQHF. The CDR3 DNA is TGTGCCAGCAGTTACACAACAGGGGGGGATCAGCCCCAGCATTTT.

The gene calls are TRBV3-1 (or the pseudogene TRBV3-2) and TRBJ1-5; 9 nucleotides match TRBD1. This CDR3 spans 17 amino acids. V shed 0 bases, J shed 4 bases, and the junction held 7 bases outside the gene matches. Germline V gives CDR1 LGHDT, CDR2 YNNKEL (reference sequence). CDR3 region: CASSQDLAGQGNQPQHF. The CDR3 nucleotides are TGTGCCAGCAGCCAAGATCTCGCTGGACAGGGGAATCAGCCCCAGCATTTT.

The rearrangement joins TRBV30 to TRBJ1-2, with 7 bases aligning to TRBD1. The CDR3 is made up of 11 amino acids. Germline values: CDR1 GTSNPN, CDR2 SVGIG (reference sequence). Trimming took 2 bases from V and 8 from J; bases not matched to a gene: 2. The DNA of the CDR3 is TGTGCCTGGAGTACAGGGGCCGGCTACACCTTC. As protein: CAWSTGAGYTF.

The gene calls are TRBV6-5 and TRBJ1-6, with unresolved D. Germline CDR1 MNHEY, CDR2 SVGAGI. V was clipped by 2 bases and J by 6 bases, with 5 bases between them. The length of the CDR3 is 13 residues. The CDR3 sequence is CASSYEGNSPLHF. In nucleotides, the CDR3 is TGTGCCAGCAGTTACGAGGGTAATTCACCCCTCCACTTT.

J is TRBJ1-5 and V is TRBV12-3 or TRBV12-4; D might be TRBD1 (6 bases). The germline V and J ends were trimmed by 4 bases and 5 bases, with 6 bases remaining between them. The CDR3 is 12 amino acids. CDR3 sequence (DNA): TGTGCCAGCAGTTGGACAGATCAGCCCCAGCATTTT. As protein: CASSWTDQPQHF.

The chain combines TRBV23-1 with TRBJ2-5; 8 nucleotides align to TRBD1. TRBV23-1 is an open reading frame whose function is uncertain. With V trimmed by 1 base and J by 6 bases, 4 bases remained unmatched. The CDR3 is 14 residues long. The CDR3, as DNA: TGCGCCAGCAGTCAATGGGACAGGCCCCAGACCCAGTACTTC. Translating gives CASSQWDRPQTQYF.

The chain carries TRBV5-6 and TRBJ1-1; D possibly corresponds to TRBD1 (6 bases). The CDR3 has 16 residues. Per germline, CDR1 SGHDT and CDR2 YYEEEE. Trimming left V 2 bases short and J 2 bases short, with 16 bases between. The chain's CDR3 is CASSFGRRGANTEAFF. The CDR3 region has the DNA TGTGCCAGCAGCTTTGGGCGACGGGGGGCAAACACTGAAGCTTTCTTT.

This clone was observed once. The V and J genes are TRBV30 and TRBJ2-3; a possible D gene is TRBD1 (6 bases). The CDR3 has 16 amino acids. The V end lost 3 bases, the J end lost 7 bases, and 23 bases lay between the germline ends. Germline V CDR1 and CDR2: GTSNPN, SVGIG (reference sequence). CDR3 DNA sequence: TGTGCCTGGAGAGAGAGGGGCAGGCAGGGGAAAAATACGCAGTATTTT. This codes for CAWRERGRQGKNTQYF.

This clone was detected once. This chain links TRBV9 with TRBJ2-1, with D perhaps matching TRBD1 (5 bases). V was shortened by 3 bases and J by 0 bases, with 10 bases between the two germline ends. CDR1 SGDLS and CDR2 YYNGEE come from the germline V gene. The CDR3 spans 15 residues. The DNA of the CDR3 is TGTGCCAGCAGCGGGGGCAGAAGCTCCTACAATGAGCAGTTCTTC. This sequence encodes CASSGGRSSYNEQFF.

This sequence joins TRBV19 and TRBJ1-6; TRBD1 aligns across 7 bases. The CDR3 extends over 15 amino acids. After removal of 6 bases from V and 5 bases from J, the junction contained 7 bases not matched to a gene. Germline V CDR1 and CDR2: LNHDA, SQIVND (reference sequence). The CDR3 DNA reads as TGTGCCAGTAGCCTGAGGACAGGCAATAATTCACCCCTCCACTTT. Its translation is CASSLRTGNNSPLHF.

This chain joins TRBV7-8 and TRBJ1-3, with 8 bases matching TRBD1. The V and J ends lost 4 bases and 4 bases, in that order; junction bases with no gene match: 15. CDR1 SGHVS and CDR2 FQNEAQ come from the germline V gene. The CDR3 runs to 18 residues. The CDR3 nucleotides read TGTGCCAGCAGCTCGACTCCTGGACAGGGAAGTATAGGAAACACCATATATTTT. This encodes CASSSTPGQGSIGNTIYF. The whole variable domain, filled in from reference TRBV7-8 and TRBJ1-3, reads GAGVSQSPRYKVAKRGQDVALRCDPISGHVSLFWYQQALGQGPEFLTYFQNEAQLDKSGLPSDRFFAERPEGSVSTLKIQRTQQEDSAVYLCASSSTPGQGSIGNTIYFGEGSWLTVV.

This sequence joins TRBV7-2 and TRBJ1-5; 7 bases line up with TRBD1. Unmatched junction bases numbered 16, after V lost 5 bases and J lost 6 bases. The CDR3 extends over 17 amino acids. Germline lookup yields CDR1 SGHTA and CDR2 FQGNSA. The CDR3 nucleotides are TGTGCCAGCAGCCCCCCCCCAGAAAAGGGGGCTGGTCAGCCCCAGCATTTT. Protein: CASSPPPEKGAGQPQHF.

The chain links TRBV25-1 to TRBJ1-2; D ambiguous. Trimming took 0 bases from V and 6 from J, leaving 2 bases between them. Germline V gives CDR1 MGHDK, CDR2 SYGVNS. The CDR3 has 11 residues. The CDR3 nucleotides read TGTGCCAGCAGTGAATACGATGGCTACACCTTC. Protein: CASSEYDGYTF.

J is TRBJ2-3 and V is TRBV7-9; tentatively, D is TRBD1 (7 bases). The V gene's germline CDR1 is SEHNR and CDR2 FQNEAQ (reference sequence). This CDR3 spans 15 amino acids. Between the trimmed V and J ends, which lost 1 base and 13 bases, there was a span of 21 bases. This chain's CDR3 is CASSLELVTAGQKYF. CDR3 in DNA: TGTGCCAGCAGCTTAGAGTTAGTAACGGCGGGACAGAAGTATTTT.

The CDR3 DNA follows: TGTGCCAGCAGTGAAGTTCAGAATGCGGGTGCTTTCTTT. Translated, it gives CASSEVQNAGAFF. The rearrangement joins TRBV6-1 to TRBJ1-1; no clear D gene. The CDR3 has 13 amino acids. Germline CDR1 and CDR2: MNHNS and SASEGT. Trimming removed 1 base from V and 11 bases from J, with 14 bases in between.

J is TRBJ2-5 and V is TRBV13; TRBD2 might be the D (6 bases). Germline CDR1 is PRHDT and CDR2 is FYEKMQ (reference sequence). Trimming left V 4 bases short and J 2 bases short, with 14 bases between. This CDR3 region has 15 residues. The CDR3 is CASSSSRGTQETQYF. The CDR3 bases are TGTGCCAGCAGCTCAAGCAGAGGGACTCAAGAGACCCAGTACTTC.

The chain recombines TRBV7-2 with TRBJ2-1, with TRBD2 matching over 12 bases. The CDR3 is 19 amino acids. The trim removed 5 bases at V and 0 bases at J, leaving 11 bases unmatched. CDR1 is SGHTA, CDR2 FQGNSA, per germline. CDR3 nucleotides: TGTGCCAGCAGCCCCGGGACTAGCGGGTCCGCCTTCTCCTACAATGAGCAGTTCTTC. Encoded protein: CASSPGTSGSAFSYNEQFF.

The chain carries TRBV3-1 (or the pseudogene TRBV3-2) and TRBJ1-1, with 10 positions matching TRBD1. The V and J ends lost 6 bases and 10 bases, in that order; junction bases with no gene match: 5. CDR3 length equals 12 residues. Germline V CDR1 and CDR2: LGHDT, YNNKEL (reference sequence). The CDR3, as DNA: TGTGCCAGCAGTCCGTGGACAGGGGGAGCTTTCTTT. Translating gives CASSPWTGGAFF.

The rearrangement uses TRBV10-3 and TRBJ1-2; perhaps TRBD1 as D (5 bases). Trimming removed 0 bases at V and 8 bases at J, with 10 bases between. Germline V CDR1 and CDR2: ENHRY, SYGVKD. The length of the CDR3 is 13 residues. The CDR3 is CAISESTGPGYTF. The CDR3 DNA reads TGTGCCATCAGTGAGTCCACAGGACCGGGCTACACCTTC.

The chain has TRBV12-3 or TRBV12-4 and TRBJ2-1; TRBD2 might be the D (5 bases). This CDR3 region has 12 residues. V lost 3 bases, J lost 10 bases, and 10 bases lay in between. The DNA for the CDR3 is TGTGCCAGCAGTTTCCTTCAGCGGGAGCAGTTCTTC. Translating it yields CASSFLQREQFF.

The chain combines TRBV19 with TRBJ2-1; the D is unclear. The CDR3 runs 11 residues. Germline V gene data show CDR1 as LNHDA and CDR2 as SQIVND (reference sequence). Trimming cost V 8 bases and J 3 bases, with 5 bases left between them. In DNA, the CDR3 is TGTGCCAGTGGAGTCTACAATGAGCAGTTCTTC. Amino acids: CASGVYNEQFF.